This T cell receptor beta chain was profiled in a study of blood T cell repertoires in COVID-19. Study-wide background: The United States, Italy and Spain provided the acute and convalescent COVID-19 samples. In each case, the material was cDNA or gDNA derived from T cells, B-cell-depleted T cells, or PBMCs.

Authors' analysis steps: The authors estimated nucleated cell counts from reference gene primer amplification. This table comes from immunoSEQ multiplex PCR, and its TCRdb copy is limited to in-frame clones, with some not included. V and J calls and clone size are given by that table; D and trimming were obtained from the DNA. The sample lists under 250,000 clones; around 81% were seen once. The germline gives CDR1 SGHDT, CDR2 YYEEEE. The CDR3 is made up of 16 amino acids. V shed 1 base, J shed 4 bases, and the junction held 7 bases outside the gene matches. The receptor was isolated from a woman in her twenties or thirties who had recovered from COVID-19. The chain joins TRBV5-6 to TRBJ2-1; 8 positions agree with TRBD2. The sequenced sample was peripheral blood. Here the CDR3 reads CASSLIETSAYNEQFF. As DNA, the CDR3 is TGTGCCAGCAGCTTGATCGAGACTAGCGCATACAATGAGCAGTTCTTC.